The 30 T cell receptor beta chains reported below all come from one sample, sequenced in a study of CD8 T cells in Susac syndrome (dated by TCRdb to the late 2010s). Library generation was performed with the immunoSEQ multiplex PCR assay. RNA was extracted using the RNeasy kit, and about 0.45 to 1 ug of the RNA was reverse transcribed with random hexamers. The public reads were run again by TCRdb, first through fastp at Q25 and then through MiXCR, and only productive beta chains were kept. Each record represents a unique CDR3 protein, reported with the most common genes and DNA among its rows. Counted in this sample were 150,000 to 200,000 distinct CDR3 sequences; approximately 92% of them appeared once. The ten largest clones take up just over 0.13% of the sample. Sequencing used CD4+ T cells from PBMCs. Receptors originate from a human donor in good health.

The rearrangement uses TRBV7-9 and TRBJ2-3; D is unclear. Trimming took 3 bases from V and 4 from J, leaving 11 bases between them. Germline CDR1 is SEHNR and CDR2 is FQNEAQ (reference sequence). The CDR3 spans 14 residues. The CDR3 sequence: CASSLRPHSDTQYF. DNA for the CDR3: TGTGCCAGCAGCTTGCGTCCTCATTCAGATACGCAGTATTTT.

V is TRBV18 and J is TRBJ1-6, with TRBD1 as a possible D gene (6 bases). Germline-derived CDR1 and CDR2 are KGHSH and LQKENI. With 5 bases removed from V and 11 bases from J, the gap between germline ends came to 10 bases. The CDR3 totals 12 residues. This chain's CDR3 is CASSSRGPPLHF. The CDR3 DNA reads TGTGCCAGCTCAAGCAGGGGTCCACCCCTCCACTTT. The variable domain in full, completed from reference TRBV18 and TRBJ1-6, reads NAGVMQNPRHLVRRRGQEARLRCSPMKGHSHVYWYRQLPEEGLKFMVYLQKENIIDESGMPKERFSAEFPKEGPSILRIQQVVRGDSAAYFCASSSRGPPLHFGNGTRLTVT.

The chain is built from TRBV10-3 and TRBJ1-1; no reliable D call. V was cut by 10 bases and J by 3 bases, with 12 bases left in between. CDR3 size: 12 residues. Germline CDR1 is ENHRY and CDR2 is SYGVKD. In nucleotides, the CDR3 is TGTGCCACCGGGTTCCAGGACACTGAAGCTTTCTTT. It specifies CATGFQDTEAFF.

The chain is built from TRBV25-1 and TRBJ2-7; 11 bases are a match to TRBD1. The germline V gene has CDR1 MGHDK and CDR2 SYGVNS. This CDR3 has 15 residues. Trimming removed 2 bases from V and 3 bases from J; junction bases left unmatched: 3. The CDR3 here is CASSEGTGGIYEQYF. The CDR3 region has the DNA TGTGCCAGCAGTGAAGGGACAGGGGGAATCTACGAGCAGTACTTC.

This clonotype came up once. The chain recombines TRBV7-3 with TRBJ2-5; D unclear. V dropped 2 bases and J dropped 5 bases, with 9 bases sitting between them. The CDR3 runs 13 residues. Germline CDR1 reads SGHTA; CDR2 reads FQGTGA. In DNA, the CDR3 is TGTGCCAGCAGCTTAGACGGCGCGGAGACCCAGTACTTC. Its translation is CASSLDGAETQYF.

CDR3 sequence: CASTASGTSGADTQYF. The CDR3 DNA follows: TGCGCCAGCACCGCTTCGGGGACTAGCGGGGCAGATACGCAGTATTTT. The chain carries TRBV5-1 and TRBJ2-3, with TRBD2 identical over 13 bases. J lost 4 bases, V lost 6 bases, and 8 bases had no gene match. The V gene's germline CDR1 is SGHRS and CDR2 YFSETQ. The CDR3 length is 16 residues.

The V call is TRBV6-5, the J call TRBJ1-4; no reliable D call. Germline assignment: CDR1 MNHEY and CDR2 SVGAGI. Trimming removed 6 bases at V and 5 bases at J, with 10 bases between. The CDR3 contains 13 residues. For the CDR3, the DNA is TGTGCCAGCAGACAGAGTTTAAATGAAAAACTGTTTTTT. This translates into CASRQSLNEKLFF.

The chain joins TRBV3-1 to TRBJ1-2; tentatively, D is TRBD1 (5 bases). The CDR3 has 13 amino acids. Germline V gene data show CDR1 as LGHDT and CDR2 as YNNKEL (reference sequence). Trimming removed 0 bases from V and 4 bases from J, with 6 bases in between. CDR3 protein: CASSQEGGYGYTF. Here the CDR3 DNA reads TGTGCCAGCAGCCAAGAGGGGGGCTATGGCTACACCTTC.

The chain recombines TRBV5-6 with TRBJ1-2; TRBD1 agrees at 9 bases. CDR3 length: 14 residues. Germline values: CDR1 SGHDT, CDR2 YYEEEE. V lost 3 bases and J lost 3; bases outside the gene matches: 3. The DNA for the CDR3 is TGTGCCAGCAGCTCGGGACAGGGCCACTATGGCTACACCTTC. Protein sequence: CASSSGQGHYGYTF.

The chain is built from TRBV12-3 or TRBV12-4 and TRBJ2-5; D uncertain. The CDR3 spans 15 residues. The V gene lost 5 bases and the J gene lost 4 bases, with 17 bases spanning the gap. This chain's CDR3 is CASSPQRMGIETQYF. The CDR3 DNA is TGTGCCAGCAGTCCACAGAGGATGGGAATAGAGACCCAGTACTTC.

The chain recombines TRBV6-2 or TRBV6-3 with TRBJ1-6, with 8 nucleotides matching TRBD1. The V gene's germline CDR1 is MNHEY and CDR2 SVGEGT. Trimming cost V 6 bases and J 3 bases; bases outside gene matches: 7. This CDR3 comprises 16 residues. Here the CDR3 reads CASSSPGQGYNSPLHF. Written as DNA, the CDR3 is TGTGCCAGCAGCAGCCCTGGACAGGGCTATAATTCACCCCTCCACTTT.

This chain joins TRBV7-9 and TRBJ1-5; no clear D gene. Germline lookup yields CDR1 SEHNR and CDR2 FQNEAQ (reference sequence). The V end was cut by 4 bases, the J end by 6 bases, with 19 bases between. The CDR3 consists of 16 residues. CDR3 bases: TGTGCCAGCAGCTCACGGACCGAGCCGATCGGTCAGCCCCAGCATTTT. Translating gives CASSSRTEPIGQPQHF.

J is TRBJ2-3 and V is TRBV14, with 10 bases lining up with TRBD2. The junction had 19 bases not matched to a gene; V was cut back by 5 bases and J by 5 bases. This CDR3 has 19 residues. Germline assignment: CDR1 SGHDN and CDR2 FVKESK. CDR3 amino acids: CASSGDPGLAFRLGDTQYF. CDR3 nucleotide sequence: TGTGCCAGCAGCGGAGATCCGGGACTAGCGTTTCGCTTGGGAGATACGCAGTATTTT.

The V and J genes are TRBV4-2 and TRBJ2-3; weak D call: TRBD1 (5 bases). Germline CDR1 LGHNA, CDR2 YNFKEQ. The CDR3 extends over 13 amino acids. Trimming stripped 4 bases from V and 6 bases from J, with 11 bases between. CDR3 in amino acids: CASSRLKGDTQYF. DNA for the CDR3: TGTGCCAGCAGCCGGCTCAAGGGGGATACGCAGTATTTT.

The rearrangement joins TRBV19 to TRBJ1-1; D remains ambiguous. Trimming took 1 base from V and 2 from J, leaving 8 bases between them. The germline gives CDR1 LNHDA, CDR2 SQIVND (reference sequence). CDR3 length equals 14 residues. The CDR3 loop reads CASSIGQFNTEAFF. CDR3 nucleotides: TGTGCCAGTAGTATAGGGCAATTCAACACTGAAGCTTTCTTT.

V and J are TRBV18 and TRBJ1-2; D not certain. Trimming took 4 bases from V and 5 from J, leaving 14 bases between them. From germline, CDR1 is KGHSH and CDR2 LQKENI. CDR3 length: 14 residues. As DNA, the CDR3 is TGTGCCAGCTCACTACAAAACAGTCCTTATGGCTACACCTTC. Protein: CASSLQNSPYGYTF.

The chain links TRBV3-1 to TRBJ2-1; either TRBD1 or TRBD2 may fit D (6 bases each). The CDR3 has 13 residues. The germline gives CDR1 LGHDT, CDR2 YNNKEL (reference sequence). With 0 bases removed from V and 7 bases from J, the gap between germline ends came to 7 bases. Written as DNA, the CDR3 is TGTGCCAGCAGCCAAGAAGGGGGGAATGAGCAGTTCTTC. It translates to CASSQEGGNEQFF.

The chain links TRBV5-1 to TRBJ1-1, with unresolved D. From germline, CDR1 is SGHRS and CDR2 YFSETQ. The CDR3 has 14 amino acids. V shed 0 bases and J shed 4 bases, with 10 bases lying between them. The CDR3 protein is CASSLEGRITEAFF. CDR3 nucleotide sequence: TGCGCCAGCAGCTTGGAGGGCCGGATCACTGAAGCTTTCTTT.

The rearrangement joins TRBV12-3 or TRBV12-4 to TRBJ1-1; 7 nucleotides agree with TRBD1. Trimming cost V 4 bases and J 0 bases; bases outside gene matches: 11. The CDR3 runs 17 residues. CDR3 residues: CASSSLRGQMMNTEAFF. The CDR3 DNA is TGTGCCAGCAGTTCCCTGAGGGGACAGATGATGAACACTGAAGCTTTCTTT.

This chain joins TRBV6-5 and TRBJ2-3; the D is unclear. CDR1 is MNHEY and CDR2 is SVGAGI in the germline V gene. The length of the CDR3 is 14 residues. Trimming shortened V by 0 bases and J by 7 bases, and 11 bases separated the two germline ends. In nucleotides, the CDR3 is TGTGCCAGCAGTTACTCTTTGATCACCAATACGCAGTATTTT. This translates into CASSYSLITNTQYF.

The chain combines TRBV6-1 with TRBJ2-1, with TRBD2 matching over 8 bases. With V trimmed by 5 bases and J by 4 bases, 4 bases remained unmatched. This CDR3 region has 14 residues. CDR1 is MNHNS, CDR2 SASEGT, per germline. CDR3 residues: CASSKVAGYNEQFF. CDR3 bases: TGTGCCAGCAGTAAGGTAGCGGGGTACAATGAGCAGTTCTTC.

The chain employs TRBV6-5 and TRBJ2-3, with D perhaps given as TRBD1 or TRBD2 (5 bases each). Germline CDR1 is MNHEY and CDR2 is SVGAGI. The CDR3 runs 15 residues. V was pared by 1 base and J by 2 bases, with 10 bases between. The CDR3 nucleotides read TGTGCCAGCAGTTACTACGGGGCCTCCACAGATACGCAGTATTTT. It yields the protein CASSYYGASTDTQYF.

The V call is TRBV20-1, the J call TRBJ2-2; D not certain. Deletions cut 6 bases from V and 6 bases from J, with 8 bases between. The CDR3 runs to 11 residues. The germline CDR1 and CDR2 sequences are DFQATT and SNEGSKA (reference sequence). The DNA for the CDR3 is TGCAGTGCGATAAGGTCCGGGGAGCTGTTTTTT. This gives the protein CSAIRSGELFF.

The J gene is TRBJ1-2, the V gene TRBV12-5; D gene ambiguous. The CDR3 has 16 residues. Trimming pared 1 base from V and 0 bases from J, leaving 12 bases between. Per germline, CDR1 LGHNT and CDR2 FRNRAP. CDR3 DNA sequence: TGTGCTAGTGGTTTGGGACTCGGGTCTGCTAACTATGGCTACACCTTC. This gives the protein CASGLGLGSANYGYTF.

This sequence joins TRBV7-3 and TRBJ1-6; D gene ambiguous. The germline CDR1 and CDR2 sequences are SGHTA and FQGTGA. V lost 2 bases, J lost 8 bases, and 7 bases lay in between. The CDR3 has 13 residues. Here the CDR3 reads CASSLLVDSPLHF. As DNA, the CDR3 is TGTGCCAGCAGCTTACTAGTGGATTCACCCCTCCACTTT. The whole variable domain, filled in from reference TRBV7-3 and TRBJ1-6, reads GAGVSQTPSNKVTEKGKYVELRCDPISGHTALYWYRQSLGQGPEFLIYFQGTGAADDSGLPNDRFFAVRPEGSVSTLKIQRTERGDSAVYLCASSLLVDSPLHFGNGTRLTVT.

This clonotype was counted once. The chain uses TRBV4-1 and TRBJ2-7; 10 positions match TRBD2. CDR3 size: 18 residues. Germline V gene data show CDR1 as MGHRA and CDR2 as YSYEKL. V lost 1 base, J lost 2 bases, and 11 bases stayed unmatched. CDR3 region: CASSQGSSSGGLTYEQYF. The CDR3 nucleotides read TGCGCCAGCAGCCAAGGCTCTTCTAGCGGGGGTTTAACCTACGAGCAGTACTTC.

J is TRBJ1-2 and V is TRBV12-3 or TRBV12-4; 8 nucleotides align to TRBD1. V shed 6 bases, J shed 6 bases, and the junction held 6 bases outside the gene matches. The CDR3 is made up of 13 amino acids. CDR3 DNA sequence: TGTGCCAGCAGGACAGGGGAGTACCATGGCTACACCTTC. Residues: CASRTGEYHGYTF.

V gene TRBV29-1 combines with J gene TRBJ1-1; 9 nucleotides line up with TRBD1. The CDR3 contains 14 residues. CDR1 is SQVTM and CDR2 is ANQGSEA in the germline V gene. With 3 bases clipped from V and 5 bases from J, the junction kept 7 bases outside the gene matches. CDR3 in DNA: TGCAGCGTTGATTGGGGACAGGGAAGAACTGAAGCTTTCTTT. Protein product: CSVDWGQGRTEAFF.

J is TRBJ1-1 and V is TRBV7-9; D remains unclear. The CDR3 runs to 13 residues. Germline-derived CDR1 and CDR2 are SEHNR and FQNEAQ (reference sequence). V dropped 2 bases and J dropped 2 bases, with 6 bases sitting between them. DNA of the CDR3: TGTGCCAGCAGCTTAAGGTATAACACTGAAGCTTTCTTT. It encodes CASSLRYNTEAFF. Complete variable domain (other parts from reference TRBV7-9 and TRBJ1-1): DTGVSQNPRHKITKRGQNVTFRCDPISEHNRLYWYRQTLGQGPEFLTYFQNEAQLEKSRLLSDRFSAERPKGSFSTLEIQRTEQGDSAMYLCASSLRYNTEAFFGQGTRLTVV.

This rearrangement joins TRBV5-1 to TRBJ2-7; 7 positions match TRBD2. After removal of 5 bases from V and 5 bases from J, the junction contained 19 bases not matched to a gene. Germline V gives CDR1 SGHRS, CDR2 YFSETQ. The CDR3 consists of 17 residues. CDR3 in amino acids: CASSLTQGGVIRNEQYF. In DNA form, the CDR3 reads TGCGCCAGCAGTTTGACGCAGGGAGGGGTCATTCGGAACGAGCAGTACTTC.